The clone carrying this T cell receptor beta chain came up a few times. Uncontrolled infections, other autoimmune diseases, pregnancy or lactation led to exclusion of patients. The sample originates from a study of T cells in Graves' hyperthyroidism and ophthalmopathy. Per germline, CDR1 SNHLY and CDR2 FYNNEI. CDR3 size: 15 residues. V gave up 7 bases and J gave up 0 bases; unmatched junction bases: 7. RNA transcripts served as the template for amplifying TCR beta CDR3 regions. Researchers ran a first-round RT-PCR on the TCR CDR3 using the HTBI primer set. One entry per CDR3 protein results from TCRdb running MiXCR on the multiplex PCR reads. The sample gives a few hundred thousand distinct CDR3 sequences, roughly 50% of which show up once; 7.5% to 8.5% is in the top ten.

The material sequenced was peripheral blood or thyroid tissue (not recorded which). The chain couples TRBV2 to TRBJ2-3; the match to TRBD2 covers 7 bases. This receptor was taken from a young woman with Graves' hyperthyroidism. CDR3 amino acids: CASKAGTLSTDTQYF. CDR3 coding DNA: TGTGCCAGCAAAGCGGGGACCCTCAGCACAGATACGCAGTATTTT.